What follows are 4 T cell receptor beta chains derived from one specimen sequenced in a study of T cells in Graves' hyperthyroidism and ophthalmopathy. Amplified TCR beta CDR3 regions derived from RNA transcripts. The HTBI primer set was used in a first-round RT-PCR of the TCR CDR3. One entry per CDR3 protein results from TCRdb running MiXCR on the multiplex PCR reads. The sample shows 300,000 to 450,000 distinct CDR3 sequences, roughly 13% of them seen only once. The sequencing sample was made of blood. These receptors all come from a woman under 30 with Graves' hyperthyroidism.

This clonotype was observed a few times. This chain connects TRBV24-1 to TRBJ2-2; 9 nucleotides agree with TRBD1. Germline values: CDR1 KGHDR, CDR2 SFDVKD. The CDR3 is made up of 16 amino acids. The trim removed 6 bases at V and 5 bases at J, leaving 9 bases unmatched. CDR3 DNA: TGTGCCACCAGTCACCCGGGACAGGGTTGGACCGGGGAGCTGTTTTTT. It codes for CATSHPGQGWTGELFF.

This chain uses TRBV20-1 with TRBJ1-2; D remains ambiguous. The CDR3 is 13 residues long. Germline V gene data show CDR1 as DFQATT and CDR2 as SNEGSKA (reference sequence). Deletions cut 0 bases from V and 4 bases from J, with 9 bases between. CDR3 sequence: CSARDRSLYGYTF. CDR3 DNA: TGCAGTGCTAGAGACAGATCCCTCTATGGCTACACCTTC.

This clonotype occurred a few times. The CDR3 nucleotides read TGTGCCAGCAGGTACGGGCTCTATGGCTACACCTTC. Protein: CASRYGLYGYTF. The chain combines TRBV12-3 or TRBV12-4 with TRBJ1-2; D not resolved. This CDR3 spans 12 amino acids. Trimming cost V 6 bases and J 4 bases, with 9 bases left between them.

This clonotype came up many times. The rearrangement links TRBV20-1 to TRBJ2-1; D gene uncertain. There are 11 residues in the CDR3. Looked up from germline, CDR1 is DFQATT and CDR2 is SNEGSKA (reference sequence). Trimming took 3 bases from V and 5 from J, leaving 5 bases between them. The CDR3 bases are TGCAGTGCTAGTCTAGACAATGAGCAGTTCTTC. This translates into CSASLDNEQFF.